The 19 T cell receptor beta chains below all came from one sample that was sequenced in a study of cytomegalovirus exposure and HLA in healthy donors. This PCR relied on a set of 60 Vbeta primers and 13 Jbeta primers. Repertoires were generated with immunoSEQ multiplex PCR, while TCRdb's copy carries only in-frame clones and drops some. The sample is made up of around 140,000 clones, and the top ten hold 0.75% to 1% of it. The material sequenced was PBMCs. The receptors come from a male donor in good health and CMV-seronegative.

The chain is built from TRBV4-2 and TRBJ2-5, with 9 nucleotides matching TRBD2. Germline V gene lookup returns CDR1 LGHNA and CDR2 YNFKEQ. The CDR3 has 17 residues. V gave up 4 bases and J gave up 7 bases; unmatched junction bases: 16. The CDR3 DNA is TGTGCCAGCAGCCTAGTGACTAGCGGATCACAAGGGGGGACCCAGTACTTC. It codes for CASSLVTSGSQGGTQYF.

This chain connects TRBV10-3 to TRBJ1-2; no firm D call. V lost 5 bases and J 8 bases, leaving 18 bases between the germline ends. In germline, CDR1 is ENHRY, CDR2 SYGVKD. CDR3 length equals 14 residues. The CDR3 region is CAISYGRGGDGYTF. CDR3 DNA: TGTGCCATCAGTTACGGGCGGGGTGGAGACGGCTACACCTTC.

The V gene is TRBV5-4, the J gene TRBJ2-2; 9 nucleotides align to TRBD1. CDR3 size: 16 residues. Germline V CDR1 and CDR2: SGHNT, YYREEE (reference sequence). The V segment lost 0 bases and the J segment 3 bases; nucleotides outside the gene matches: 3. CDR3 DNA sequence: TGTGCCAGCAGCTTGGGCGGGACAGGGTACACCGGGGAGCTGTTTTTT. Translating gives CASSLGGTGYTGELFF. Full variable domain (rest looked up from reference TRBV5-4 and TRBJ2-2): ETGVTQSPTHLIKTRGQQVTLRCSSQSGHNTVSWYQQALGQGPQFIFQYYREEENGRGNFPPRFSGLQFPNYSSELNVNALELDDSALYLCASSLGGTGYTGELFFGEGSRLTVL.

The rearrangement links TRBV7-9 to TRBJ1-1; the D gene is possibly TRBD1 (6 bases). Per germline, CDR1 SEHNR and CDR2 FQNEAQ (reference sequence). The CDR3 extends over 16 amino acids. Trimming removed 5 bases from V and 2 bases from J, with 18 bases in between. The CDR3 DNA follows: TGTGCCAGCAGCCCCTCTGGGACAATCGGCAACACTGAAGCTTTCTTT. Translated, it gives CASSPSGTIGNTEAFF.

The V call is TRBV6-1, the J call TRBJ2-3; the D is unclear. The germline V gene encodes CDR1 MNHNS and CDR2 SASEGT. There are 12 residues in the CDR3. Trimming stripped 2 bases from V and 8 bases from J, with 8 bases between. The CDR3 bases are TGTGCCAGCAGTGAACTTACGAGTACGCAGTATTTT. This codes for CASSELTSTQYF.

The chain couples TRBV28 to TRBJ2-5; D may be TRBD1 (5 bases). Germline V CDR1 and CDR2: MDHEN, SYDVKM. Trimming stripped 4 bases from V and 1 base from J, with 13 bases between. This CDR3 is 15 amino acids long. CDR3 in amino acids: CASSSEARAQETQYF. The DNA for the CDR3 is TGTGCCAGCAGTTCTGAAGCCAGGGCCCAAGAGACCCAGTACTTC. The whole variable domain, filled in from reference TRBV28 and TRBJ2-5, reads DVKVTQSSRYLVKRTGEKVFLECVQDMDHENMFWYRQDPGLGLRLIYFSYDVKMKEKGDIPEGYSVSREKKERFSLILESASTNQTSMYLCASSSEARAQETQYFGPGTRLLVL.

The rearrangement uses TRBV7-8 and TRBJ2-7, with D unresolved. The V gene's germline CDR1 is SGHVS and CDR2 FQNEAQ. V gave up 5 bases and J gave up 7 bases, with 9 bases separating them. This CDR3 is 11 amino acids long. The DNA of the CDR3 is TGTGCCAGCAGCGCAACAGAGGAGCAGTACTTC. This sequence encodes CASSATEEQYF.

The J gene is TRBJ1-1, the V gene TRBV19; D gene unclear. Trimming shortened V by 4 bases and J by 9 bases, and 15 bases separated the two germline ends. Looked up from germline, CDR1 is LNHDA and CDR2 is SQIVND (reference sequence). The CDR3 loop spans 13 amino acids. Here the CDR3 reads CASSTLPGAQAFF. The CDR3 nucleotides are TGTGCCAGTAGTACACTACCGGGAGCACAAGCTTTCTTT.

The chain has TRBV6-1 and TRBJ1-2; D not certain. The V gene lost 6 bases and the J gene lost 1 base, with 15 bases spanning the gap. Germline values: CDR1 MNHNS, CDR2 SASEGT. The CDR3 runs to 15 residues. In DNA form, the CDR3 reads TGTGCCAGCAGGAAGCGATGGGAGGATAACTATGGCTACACCTTC. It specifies CASRKRWEDNYGYTF.

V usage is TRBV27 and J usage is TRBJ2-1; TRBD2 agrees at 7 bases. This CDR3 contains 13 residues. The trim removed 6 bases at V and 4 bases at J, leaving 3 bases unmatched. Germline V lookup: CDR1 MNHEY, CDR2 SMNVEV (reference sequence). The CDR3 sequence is CASRREPYNEQFF. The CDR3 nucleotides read TGTGCCAGCAGGCGGGAGCCTTACAATGAGCAGTTCTTC.

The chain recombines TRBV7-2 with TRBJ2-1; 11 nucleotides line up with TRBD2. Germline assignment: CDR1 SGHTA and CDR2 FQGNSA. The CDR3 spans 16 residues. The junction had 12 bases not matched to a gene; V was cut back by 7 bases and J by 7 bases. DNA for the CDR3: TGTGCCAGCAACATCCATAGCGGGGGGGCCGGGAATGAGCAGTTCTTC. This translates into CASNIHSGGAGNEQFF. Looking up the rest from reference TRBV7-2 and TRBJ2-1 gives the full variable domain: GAGVSQSPSNKVTEKGKDVELRCDPISGHTALYWYRQSLGQGLEFLIYFQGNSAPDKSGLPSDRFSAERTGGSVSTLTIQRTQQEDSAVYLCASNIHSGGAGNEQFFGPGTRLTVL.

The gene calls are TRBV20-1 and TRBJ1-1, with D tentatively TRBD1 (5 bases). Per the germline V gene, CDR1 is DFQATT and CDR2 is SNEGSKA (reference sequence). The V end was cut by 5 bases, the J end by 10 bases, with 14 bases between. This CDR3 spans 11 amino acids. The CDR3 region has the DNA TGCAGTGCTTCCTCCGGGGGGATAGCTTTCTTT. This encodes CSASSGGIAFF.

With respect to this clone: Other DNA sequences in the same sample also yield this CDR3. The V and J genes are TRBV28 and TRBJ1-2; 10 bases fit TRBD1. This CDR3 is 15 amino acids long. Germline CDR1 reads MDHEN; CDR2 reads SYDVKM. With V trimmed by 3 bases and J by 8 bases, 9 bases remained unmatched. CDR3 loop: CASSLPGQGVRGYTF. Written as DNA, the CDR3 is TGTGCCAGCAGTTTGCCTGGACAGGGGGTGCGGGGCTACACCTTC.

Here the CDR3 DNA reads TGTGCCTGGAGCGCCGGGGGACTGCGGGATAGGGCAGATACGCAGTATTTT. Amino acids: CAWSAGGLRDRADTQYF. The V and J genes are TRBV30 and TRBJ2-3; D perhaps matches TRBD2 (6 bases). This CDR3 is 17 amino acids long. The germline V gene encodes CDR1 GTSNPN and CDR2 SVGIG (reference sequence). Trimming removed 3 bases at V and 4 bases at J, with 23 bases between.

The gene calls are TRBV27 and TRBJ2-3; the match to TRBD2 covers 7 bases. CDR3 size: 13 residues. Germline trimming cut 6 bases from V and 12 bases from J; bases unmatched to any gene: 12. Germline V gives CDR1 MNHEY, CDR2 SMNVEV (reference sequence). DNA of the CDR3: TGTGCCAGCAGCACCTGGAGCGGGGCAAATCAGTATTTT. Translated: CASSTWSGANQYF.

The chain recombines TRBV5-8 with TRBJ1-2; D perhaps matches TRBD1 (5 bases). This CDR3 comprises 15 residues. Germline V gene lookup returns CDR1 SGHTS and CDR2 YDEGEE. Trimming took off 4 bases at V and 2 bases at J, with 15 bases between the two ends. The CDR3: CASSPYRLDNYGYTF. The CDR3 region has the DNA TGTGCCAGCAGCCCATACAGGCTCGACAACTATGGCTACACCTTC.

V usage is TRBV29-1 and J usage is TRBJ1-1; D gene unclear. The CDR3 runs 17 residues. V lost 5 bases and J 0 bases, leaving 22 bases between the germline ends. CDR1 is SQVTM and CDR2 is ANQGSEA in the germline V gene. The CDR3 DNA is TGCAGCGTTTCTACGGCCGGGAGCCCGGGAATGAACACTGAAGCTTTCTTT. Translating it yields CSVSTAGSPGMNTEAFF. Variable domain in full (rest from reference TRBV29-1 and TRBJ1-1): SAVISQKPSRDICQRGTSLTIQCQVDSQVTMMFWYRQQPGQSLTLIATANQGSEATYESGFVIDKFPISRPNLTFSTLTVSNMSPEDSSIYLCSVSTAGSPGMNTEAFFGQGTRLTVV.

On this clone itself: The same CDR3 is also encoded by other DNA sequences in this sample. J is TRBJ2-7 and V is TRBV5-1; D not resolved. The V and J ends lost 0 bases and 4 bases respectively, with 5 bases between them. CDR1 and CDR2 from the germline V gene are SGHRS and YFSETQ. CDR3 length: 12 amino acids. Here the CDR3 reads CASSLDGYEQYF. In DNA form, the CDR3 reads TGCGCCAGCAGCTTGGACGGGTACGAGCAGTACTTC. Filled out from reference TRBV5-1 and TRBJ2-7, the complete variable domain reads KAGVTQTPRYLIKTRGQQVTLSCSPISGHRSVSWYQQTPGQGLQFLFEYFSETQRNKGNFPGRFSGRQFSNSRSEMNVSTLELGDSALYLCASSLDGYEQYFGPGTRLTVT.

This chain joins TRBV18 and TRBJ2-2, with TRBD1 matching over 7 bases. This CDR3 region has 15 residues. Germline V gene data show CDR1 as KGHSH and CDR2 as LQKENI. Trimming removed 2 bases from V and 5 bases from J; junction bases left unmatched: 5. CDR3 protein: CASSPRQGLTGELFF. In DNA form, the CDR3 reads TGTGCCAGCTCACCAAGACAGGGCCTGACCGGGGAGCTGTTTTTT. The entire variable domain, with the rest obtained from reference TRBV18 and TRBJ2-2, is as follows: NAGVMQNPRHLVRRRGQEARLRCSPMKGHSHVYWYRQLPEEGLKFMVYLQKENIIDESGMPKERFSAEFPKEGPSILRIQQVVRGDSAAYFCASSPRQGLTGELFFGEGSRLTVL.